Each of the 32 T cell receptor beta chains below was sequenced from the same sample in a study of T-cell reconstitution after alpha-beta-depleted transplantation in children. During its preparation, the TCRbeta library received unique molecular identifiers. TCRdb re-called the PCR reads through MiXCR, storing one row per CDR3 protein. Here the sample spans about 1,000,000 distinct CDR3 sequences, less than 30% being singletons. This material consisted of PBMCs, mostly from graft donor cells, taken 360 days after TCRalphabeta/CD19-depleted stem cell transplant. The receptors stem from a boy younger than two who had a stem cell transplant for SCID, so the T cells may come from the graft donor.

This clonotype was seen a handful of times. The rearrangement uses TRBV6-2 or TRBV6-3 and TRBJ1-2; 9 bases map to TRBD1. CDR3 length equals 14 residues. Germline V gene sequence: CDR1 MNHEY, CDR2 SVGEGT. V shed 6 bases and J 3 bases; nucleotides not matched to a gene: 5. The CDR3 DNA sequence: TGTGCCAGCAGAGGGACAGGGAACTACTATGGCTACACCTTC. This gives the protein CASRGTGNYYGYTF.

This clonotype was counted a single time. The chain employs TRBV7-6 and TRBJ2-7; D gene uncertain. Per the germline V gene, CDR1 is SGHVS and CDR2 is FNYEAQ. The CDR3 has 20 residues. V was shortened by 2 bases and J by 3 bases, with 29 bases between the two germline ends. The CDR3: CASSLWPPPGQAETYYEQYF. The CDR3 coding sequence is TGTGCCAGCAGCTTATGGCCCCCCCCAGGCCAGGCAGAGACTTACTACGAGCAGTACTTC.

The rearrangement uses TRBV7-2 and TRBJ2-3, with 7 bases aligning to TRBD2. V shed 5 bases and J 2 bases; nucleotides not matched to a gene: 7. Germline loops: CDR1 SGHTA, CDR2 FQGNSA. The CDR3 consists of 15 residues. The chain's CDR3 is CASSLPGLYTDTQYF. Written as DNA, the CDR3 is TGTGCCAGCAGCCTCCCGGGACTATACACAGATACGCAGTATTTT.

This clonotype came up a few times. The chain employs TRBV5-5 and TRBJ2-2; D gene uncertain. Germline V CDR1 and CDR2: SGHKS, YYEKEE (reference sequence). This CDR3 spans 13 amino acids. Between the trimmed V and J ends, which lost 4 bases and 9 bases, there was a span of 13 bases. CDR3 sequence: CASSPLLERELFF. CDR3 in DNA: TGTGCCAGCAGCCCCTTACTGGAGAGGGAGCTGTTTTTT.

This chain uses TRBV27 with TRBJ1-1, with D possibly being TRBD1 (5 bases). This CDR3 has 15 amino acids. Per the germline V gene, CDR1 is MNHEY and CDR2 is SMNVEV (reference sequence). V lost 9 bases and J lost 1, with 18 bases in between. In nucleotides, the CDR3 is TGTGCCAGTCATTGGGGGGGGGGACCGAACACTGAAGCTTTCTTT. Its protein product is CASHWGGGPNTEAFF.

V is TRBV5-1 and J is TRBJ2-1; D is uncertain. This CDR3 spans 11 amino acids. V was pared by 6 bases and J by 7 bases, with 8 bases between. The V gene's germline CDR1 is SGHRS and CDR2 YFSETQ. The CDR3, as DNA: TGCGCCAGCATACGAGGAAATGAGCAGTTCTTC. This gives the protein CASIRGNEQFF.

The sample holds a few counts of this clonotype. The chain joins TRBV12-3 or TRBV12-4 to TRBJ2-1, with no clear D. The CDR3 sequence is 16 residues long. V was trimmed by 6 bases and J by 0 bases, leaving 15 bases between them. The DNA for the CDR3 is TGTGCCAGCAGGAGACAAGCCGCCAACTCCTACAATGAGCAGTTCTTC. Protein sequence: CASRRQAANSYNEQFF.

V usage is TRBV12-3 or TRBV12-4 and J usage is TRBJ2-1; the match to TRBD2 covers 7 bases. V lost 5 bases and J lost 8; bases outside the gene matches: 6. This CDR3 is 13 amino acids long. The CDR3 sequence: CASSPAGLDEQFF. In nucleotides, the CDR3 is TGTGCCAGCAGTCCAGCGGGGCTTGATGAGCAGTTCTTC.

Many counts were recorded for this clonotype. J is TRBJ2-1 and V is TRBV4-3; 12 positions match TRBD1. This CDR3 has 17 residues. Per germline, CDR1 LGHNA and CDR2 YSLEER. With V trimmed by 1 base and J by 7 bases, 8 bases remained unmatched. CDR3 sequence reads: CASSQVMWDRGRNEQFF. In nucleotides, the CDR3 is TGCGCCAGCAGCCAAGTGATGTGGGACAGGGGGCGGAATGAGCAGTTCTTC.

V and J are TRBV18 and TRBJ2-3; the D is unclear. CDR3 length: 12 residues. V shed 2 bases and J shed 6 bases, with 6 bases lying between them. In germline, CDR1 is KGHSH, CDR2 LQKENI. CDR3 residues: CASSPGVDTQYF. The CDR3 DNA sequence: TGTGCCAGCTCACCAGGGGTGGATACGCAGTATTTT. Together with reference TRBV18 and TRBJ2-3, the CDR3 gives the full variable domain: NAGVMQNPRHLVRRRGQEARLRCSPMKGHSHVYWYRQLPEEGLKFMVYLQKENIIDESGMPKERFSAEFPKEGPSILRIQQVVRGDSAAYFCASSPGVDTQYFGPGTRLTVL.

This clonotype was counted only a few times. This chain connects TRBV20-1 to TRBJ2-3; a weak D match, TRBD2 (7 bases). The V end was cut by 0 bases, the J end by 2 bases, with 15 bases between. The V gene's germline CDR1 is DFQATT and CDR2 SNEGSKA (reference sequence). The CDR3 is made up of 16 amino acids. CDR3 nucleotide sequence: TGCAGTGCTAGAGATGTGCGGCGGGGGCTCACAGATACGCAGTATTTT. Protein product: CSARDVRRGLTDTQYF.

This clonotype was detected many times. This chain uses TRBV5-5 with TRBJ2-3, with D unclear. The V and J ends lost 1 base and 2 bases respectively, with 11 bases between them. Looked up from germline, CDR1 is SGHKS and CDR2 is YYEKEE (reference sequence). This CDR3 contains 15 residues. The CDR3 DNA reads as TGTGCCAGCAGCTTGACCGGGTGGAACACAGATACGCAGTATTTT. It specifies CASSLTGWNTDTQYF.

The chain couples TRBV19 to TRBJ1-5, with D unresolved. The V gene's germline CDR1 is LNHDA and CDR2 SQIVND (reference sequence). The CDR3 covers 14 residues. V was clipped by 7 bases and J by 0 bases, with 10 bases between them. CDR3 bases: TGTGCCAGTACCAATTTATATAGCAATCAGCCCCAGCATTTT. Its translation is CASTNLYSNQPQHF.

This clonotype was recorded a few times. V usage is TRBV27 and J usage is TRBJ2-6; maybe TRBD2 (6 bases). The CDR3 totals 15 residues. The germline CDR1 and CDR2 sequences are MNHEY and SMNVEV (reference sequence). Deletions cut 10 bases from V and 0 bases from J, with 13 bases between. CDR3 in DNA: TGTGCCACCACGGGGGTAAGCTCTGGGGCCAACGTCCTGACTTTC. This gives the protein CATTGVSSGANVLTF.

This clonotype was seen a few times. This sequence joins TRBV25-1 and TRBJ2-3, with 9 bases lining up with TRBD2. Germline values: CDR1 MGHDK, CDR2 SYGVNS. Trimming took 8 bases from V and 5 from J; bases not matched to a gene: 11. CDR3 length: 15 amino acids. CDR3 loop: CASAPKRGVGDTQYF. The CDR3 DNA reads TGTGCCAGCGCGCCAAAGCGGGGGGTTGGAGATACGCAGTATTTT.

There are many counts of this clonotype. The chain combines TRBV5-1 with TRBJ2-3; D gene uncertain. The CDR3 spans 12 residues. Looked up from germline, CDR1 is SGHRS and CDR2 is YFSETQ. V lost 4 bases and J lost 2, with 5 bases in between. CDR3 loop: CASSGITDTQYF. In nucleotides, the CDR3 is TGCGCCAGCAGCGGGATCACAGATACGCAGTATTTT.

V is TRBV27 and J is TRBJ2-3, with 8 bases matching TRBD1. Germline assignment: CDR1 MNHEY and CDR2 SMNVEV (reference sequence). The CDR3 length is 13 residues. Trimming cost V 9 bases and J 2 bases; bases outside gene matches: 4. CDR3 nucleotides: TGTGCCAGTCGCCAGGGGGCCACAGATACGCAGTATTTT. Its translation: CASRQGATDTQYF.

The table lists this clonotype with a few counts. The chain couples TRBV2 to TRBJ2-7, with 9 bases matching TRBD1. CDR3 length equals 12 residues. Germline CDR1 is SNHLY and CDR2 is FYNNEI. V gave up 11 bases and J gave up 6 bases; unmatched junction bases: 8. The CDR3 region is CAGGTGTGEQYF. The CDR3 DNA reads TGTGCCGGCGGGACAGGGACCGGCGAGCAGTACTTC.

This clonotype came up a few times. This rearrangement joins TRBV28 to TRBJ2-7; TRBD1 aligns across 8 bases. The CDR3 is made up of 13 amino acids. Germline V gene sequence: CDR1 MDHEN, CDR2 SYDVKM. The V and J ends lost 6 bases and 2 bases, in that order; junction bases with no gene match: 3. The CDR3 DNA follows: TGTGCCAGCAGCAGGGGGCTTCCCTACGAGCAGTACTTC. It codes for CASSRGLPYEQYF.

The V gene is TRBV21-1, the J gene TRBJ1-1; TRBD1 is the table's D call, not checked against the DNA. TRBV21-1 is assigned pseudogene status. The CDR3 contains 16 residues. The CDR3 sequence: CASSQITGQGSTEAFF. In nucleotides, the CDR3 is TGTGCCAGCAGCCAGATTACGGGACAGGGGAGTACTGAAGCTTTCTTT.

This clonotype has only a few counts. The chain is built from TRBV20-1 and TRBJ1-2, with unresolved D. The length of the CDR3 is 13 residues. CDR1 and CDR2 from the germline V gene are DFQATT and SNEGSKA (reference sequence). V was trimmed by 0 bases and J by 4 bases, leaving 9 bases between them. The CDR3 DNA sequence: TGCAGTGCTAGAGATGGCGGCGGCTATGGCTACACCTTC. Residues: CSARDGGGYGYTF.

The J gene is TRBJ1-1, the V gene TRBV4-2; D is unresolved. The CDR3 has 13 amino acids. Germline-derived CDR1 and CDR2 are LGHNA and YNFKEQ. V was pared by 0 bases and J by 6 bases, with 8 bases between. The DNA for the CDR3 is TGTGCCAGCAGCCAAGATCAAGTGGCTGAAGCTTTCTTT. Translated, it gives CASSQDQVAEAFF.

The chain carries TRBV11-1 and TRBJ2-3; maybe TRBD2 (5 bases). V lost 2 bases and J 1 base, leaving 19 bases between the germline ends. Germline V gene lookup returns CDR1 SGHAT and CDR2 FQDESV (reference sequence). This CDR3 region has 18 residues. In nucleotides, the CDR3 is TGTGCCAGCAGCTTACGGGCCCTTCCCCGGACTGGCACAGATACGCAGTATTTT. Amino acids: CASSLRALPRTGTDTQYF.

This chain connects TRBV3-1 to TRBJ2-7; D not resolved. This CDR3 comprises 14 residues. V was shortened by 1 base and J by 2 bases, with 9 bases between the two germline ends. Germline V gene lookup returns CDR1 LGHDT and CDR2 YNNKEL (reference sequence). CDR3 sequence: CASSQGLITYEQYF. The CDR3 region has the DNA TGTGCCAGCAGCCAAGGACTTATAACCTACGAGCAGTACTTC.

The chain has TRBV20-1 and TRBJ2-3, with a tentative D call TRBD1 (5 bases). Germline V gives CDR1 DFQATT, CDR2 SNEGSKA (reference sequence). Trimming took 6 bases from V and 6 from J, leaving 13 bases between them. The CDR3 consists of 12 residues. CDR3 DNA: TGCAGTGCCCCTGACAGTGCGGATACGCAGTATTTT. As protein: CSAPDSADTQYF.

There are a few counts of this clonotype. V gene TRBV24-1 combines with J gene TRBJ2-1; 11 positions agree with TRBD2. This CDR3 has 16 amino acids. The V and J ends lost 0 bases and 6 bases, in that order; junction bases with no gene match: 3. CDR1 and CDR2 (germline): KGHDR, SFDVKD. CDR3 coding DNA: TGTGCCACCAGTGATTTGGGACTAGCGGGTTCCAATGAGCAGTTCTTC. Translating it yields CATSDLGLAGSNEQFF.

In this sample, this clonotype turned up a few times. This chain uses TRBV5-1 with TRBJ1-2; D uncertain. V gave up 4 bases and J gave up 4 bases, with 11 bases separating them. Germline V gene data show CDR1 as SGHRS and CDR2 as YFSETQ. The CDR3 covers 13 residues. The CDR3 DNA sequence: TGCGCCAGCAGCCCCAGTAACACCTATGGCTACACCTTC. It translates to CASSPSNTYGYTF.

This clonotype has only a few counts. The genes are TRBV5-1 and TRBJ2-7; 8 bases map to TRBD1. This CDR3 has 13 amino acids. J gave up 11 bases and V 4 bases, and 11 bases lay outside the gene matches. Germline CDR1 reads SGHRS; CDR2 reads YFSETQ. CDR3 residues: CASSPDRVGAEYF. In DNA, the CDR3 is TGCGCCAGCAGCCCGGACAGGGTAGGAGCGGAGTACTTC.

The V and J genes are TRBV6-5 and TRBJ1-5; D is unresolved. This CDR3 is built from 14 residues. CDR1 is MNHEY, CDR2 SVGAGI, per germline. With 4 bases removed from V and 5 bases from J, the gap between germline ends came to 12 bases. The CDR3 protein is CASSSHLQDQPQHF. CDR3 coding DNA: TGTGCCAGCAGTTCCCACCTCCAGGATCAGCCCCAGCATTTT.

This clonotype was seen only once. The chain uses TRBV6-2 or TRBV6-3 and TRBJ2-1, with 13 bases identical to TRBD2. This CDR3 region has 18 residues. Germline-derived CDR1 and CDR2 are MNHEY and SVGEGT. The V segment lost 0 bases and the J segment 5 bases; nucleotides outside the gene matches: 7. CDR3: CASSYSKLAGGIDNEQFF. In DNA, the CDR3 is TGTGCCAGCAGTTACTCTAAACTAGCGGGGGGGATTGACAATGAGCAGTTCTTC.

V usage is TRBV9 and J usage is TRBJ2-6, with 7 bases that match TRBD1. V lost 0 bases, J lost 0 bases, and 6 bases stayed unmatched. CDR3 length: 18 amino acids. CDR1 SGDLS and CDR2 YYNGEE come from the germline V gene. The CDR3 loop reads CASSVEGAASSGANVLTF. CDR3 DNA sequence: TGTGCCAGCAGCGTAGAGGGGGCTGCCAGCTCTGGGGCCAACGTCCTGACTTTC.

This chain joins TRBV4-1 and TRBJ1-1, with D uncertain. In germline, CDR1 is MGHRA, CDR2 YSYEKL. This CDR3 region has 14 residues. With 1 base removed from V and 4 bases from J, the gap between germline ends came to 10 bases. Written as DNA, the CDR3 is TGCGCCAGCAGCCAAGGTGAGGGAAGCACTGAAGCTTTCTTT. Amino acids: CASSQGEGSTEAFF.